The 6 T cell receptor beta chains in this list originate from one sample, sequenced in a study of T-cell reconstitution after alpha-beta-depleted transplantation in children. Preparation of the TCRbeta library used unique molecular identifiers. TCRdb reprocessed the PCR reads via MiXCR and lists one record per CDR3 protein. The data show 350,000 to 500,000 distinct CDR3 sequences, with approximately 41% seen just once and around a quarter held by the top ten. The specimen comprised PBMCs, sampled before TCRalphabeta/CD19-depleted stem cell transplant. The receptors come from a girl aged 2-10 years with aplastic anemia, due to receive a stem cell transplant.

This clonotype was seen only a few times. V usage is TRBV12-3 or TRBV12-4 and J usage is TRBJ2-6; 8 bases map to TRBD2. Germline trimming cut 5 bases from V and 2 bases from J; bases unmatched to any gene: 5. CDR3 length equals 16 residues. The DNA of the CDR3 is TGTGCCAGCAGTCCCGGGGGGGCGGCTGGGGCCAACGTCCTGACTTTC. This translates into CASSPGGAAGANVLTF.

This chain connects TRBV20-1 to TRBJ2-1; 10 bases are a match to TRBD2. Germline loops: CDR1 DFQATT, CDR2 SNEGSKA (reference sequence). The CDR3 is 14 residues long. V lost 1 base and J lost 9; bases outside the gene matches: 6. CDR3 nucleotide sequence: TGCAGTGCTAGAGTAGAAGCTAGCGGGAGTGAGCAGTTCTTC. It encodes CSARVEASGSEQFF.

The chain joins TRBV10-3 to TRBJ2-7; 12 bases are a match to TRBD1. The CDR3 length is 15 residues. V shed 2 bases and J 5 bases; nucleotides not matched to a gene: 4. In germline, CDR1 is ENHRY, CDR2 SYGVKD. CDR3 DNA sequence: TGTGCCATCAGTGAGGGGGGACAGGGGGCCCACGAGCAGTACTTC. The encoded protein is CAISEGGQGAHEQYF.

The sample holds one count of this clonotype. This sequence may be a read error, since a much larger clone differs from it by one base. V is TRBV20-1 and J is TRBJ1-5; D not certain. The CDR3 sequence is 11 residues long. Trimming shortened V by 3 bases and J by 2 bases, and 2 bases separated the two germline ends. Germline V lookup: CDR1 DFQATT, CDR2 SNEGSKA (reference sequence). CDR3: CSASRNQPQHF. Written as DNA, the CDR3 is TGCAGTGCTAGCCGCAATCAGCCCCAGCATTTT.

The chain is built from TRBV7-9 and TRBJ2-3; D gene uncertain. CDR3 length: 12 residues. In germline, CDR1 is SEHNR, CDR2 FQNEAQ (reference sequence). Trimming pared 1 base from V and 9 bases from J, leaving 8 bases between. The chain's CDR3 is CASSLVDSTQYF. In DNA form, the CDR3 reads TGTGCCAGCAGCTTAGTCGACTCGACGCAGTATTTT.

The V and J genes are TRBV7-2 and TRBJ2-1; 12 nucleotides align to TRBD2. This CDR3 has 13 amino acids. From germline, CDR1 is SGHTA and CDR2 FQGNSA. V lost 5 bases and J lost 12; bases outside the gene matches: 5. The CDR3 here is CASSPSGLAGQFF. CDR3 DNA: TGTGCCAGCAGCCCCTCGGGACTAGCGGGGCAGTTCTTC.